The present TCR beta chain was sequenced within a study of Ad26.COV2.S vaccination and SARS-CoV-2 variants. Germline V gives CDR1 LGHNA, CDR2 YNFKEQ. The CDR3 is 14 residues long. Trimming removed 0 bases at V and 8 bases at J, with 13 bases between. TCRdb's copy holds only in-frame clones and misses some; the assay was immunoSEQ multiplex PCR. Of 380,000 or so clones detected, about nine tenths appear once; the ten largest clones hold 6.4%. Treatment indicated: some 19 received Ad26.COV2.S at low or high dose, single or two shots; several received placebo; per-sample allocation not given. Day 63 after the first vaccine or placebo injection was the time point for sampling. In its sample, this clone was seen a few times.

The sample consisted of peripheral blood, taken in a trial of Ad26.COV2.S vaccine versus placebo. This clonotype was obtained from a person between 18 and 59 years old who received the Ad26.COV2.S COVID-19 vaccine or a placebo. The chain carries TRBV4-2 and TRBJ1-2, with D tentatively TRBD1 (5 bases). CDR3 coding DNA: TGTGCCAGCAGCCAAGAGATCAGGGAAGGAGGCTACACCTTC. Residues: CASSQEIREGGYTF.